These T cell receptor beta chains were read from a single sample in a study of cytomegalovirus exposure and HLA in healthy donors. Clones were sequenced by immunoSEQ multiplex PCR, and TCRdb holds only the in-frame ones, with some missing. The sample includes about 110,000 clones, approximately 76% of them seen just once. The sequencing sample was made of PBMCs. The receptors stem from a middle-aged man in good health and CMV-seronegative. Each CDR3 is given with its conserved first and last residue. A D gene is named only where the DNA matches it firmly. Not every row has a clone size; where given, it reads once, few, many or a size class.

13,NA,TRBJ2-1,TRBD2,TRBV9,CASSNGGINEQFF,TGTGCCAGCAGCAACGGGGGGATTAATGAGCAGTTCTTC
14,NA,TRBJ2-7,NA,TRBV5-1,CASSAGTTSYEQYF,TGCGCCAGCAGCGCCGGGACAACCTCCTACGAGCAGTACTTC
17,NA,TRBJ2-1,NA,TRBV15,CATSREAAWSSYNEQFF,TGTGCCACCAGCAGAGAAGCGGCGTGGAGCTCCTACAATGAGCAGTTCTTC
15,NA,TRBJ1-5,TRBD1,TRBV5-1,CASSLSTGGKEPQHF,TGCGCCAGCAGCCTCTCGACAGGGGGCAAAGAGCCCCAGCATTTT
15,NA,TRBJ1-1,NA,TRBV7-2,CASSLEWGENTEAFF,TGTGCCAGCAGCTTAGAATGGGGGGAGAACACTGAAGCTTTCTTT
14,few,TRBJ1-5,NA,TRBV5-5,CASSLSSSNQPQHF,TGTGCCAGCAGCTTGAGTAGCAGCAATCAGCCCCAGCATTTT
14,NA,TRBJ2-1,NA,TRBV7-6,CASSLGGWRNEQFF,TGTGCCAGCAGCTTAGGGGGCTGGCGAAATGAGCAGTTCTTC
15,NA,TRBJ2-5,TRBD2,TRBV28,CASSPQLGLQETQYF,TGTGCCAGCAGTCCCCAATTGGGACTACAAGAGACCCAGTACTTC
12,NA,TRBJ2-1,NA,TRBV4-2,CASSQVGGEQFF,TGTGCCAGCAGCCAAGTCGGCGGTGAGCAGTTCTTC
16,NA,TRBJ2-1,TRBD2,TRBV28,CASSSSGTSGYNEQFF,TGTGCCAGCAGTTCGTCCGGGACTAGCGGGTACAATGAGCAGTTCTTC
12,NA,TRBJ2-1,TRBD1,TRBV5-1,CASSSRGTEQFF,TGCGCCAGCAGCTCCAGGGGGACCGAGCAGTTCTTC
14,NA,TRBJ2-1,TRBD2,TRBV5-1,CASSLGLAGGHTFF,TGCGCCAGCAGCCTCGGACTAGCGGGGGGCCACACGTTCTTC
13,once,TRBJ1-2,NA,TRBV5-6,CASSFDTSYGYTF,TGTGCCAGCAGCTTTGACACGAGCTATGGCTACACCTTC
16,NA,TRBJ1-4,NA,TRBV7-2,CASRELLGGLEEKLFF,TGTGCCAGCAGGGAGCTCCTCGGAGGGTTAGAAGAAAAACTGTTTTTT
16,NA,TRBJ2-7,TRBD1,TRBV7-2,CASSPDGAGTAYEQYF,TGTGCCAGCAGCCCAGACGGAGCTGGGACAGCCTACGAGCAGTACTTC
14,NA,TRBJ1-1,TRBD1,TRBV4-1,CASSQPRTGPRAFF,TGCGCCAGCAGCCAACCCCGGACAGGGCCTAGAGCTTTCTTT
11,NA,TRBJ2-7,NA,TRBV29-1,CSGEDGYEQYF,TGCAGCGGGGAGGACGGCTACGAGCAGTACTTC
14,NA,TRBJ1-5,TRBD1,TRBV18,CASSRDSVNQPQHF,TGTGCCAGCTCAAGGGACAGCGTTAATCAGCCCCAGCATTTT
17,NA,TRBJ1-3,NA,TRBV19,CASSYVVGTTSGNTIYF,TGTGCCAGTAGTTACGTGGTTGGGACAACCTCTGGAAACACCATATATTTT
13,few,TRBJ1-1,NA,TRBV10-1,CASRNREGTEAFF,TGCGCCAGCAGAAACAGGGAGGGCACTGAAGCTTTCTTT
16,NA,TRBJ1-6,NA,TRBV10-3,CAISESVGQGNSPLHF,TGTGCCATCAGTGAGTCGGTGGGCCAGGGGAATTCACCCCTCCACTTT
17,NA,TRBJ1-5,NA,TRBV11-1,CASSLEVATGGDQPQHF,TGTGCCAGCAGCTTAGAAGTAGCCACCGGAGGTGATCAGCCCCAGCATTTT
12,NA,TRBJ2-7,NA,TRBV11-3,CASSLDPDEQYF,TGTGCCAGCAGCTTAGATCCCGACGAGCAGTACTTC
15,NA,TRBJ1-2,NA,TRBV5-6,CASRGGGGFGYGYTF,TGTGCCAGCAGAGGCGGTGGGGGCTTCGGCTATGGCTACACCTTC
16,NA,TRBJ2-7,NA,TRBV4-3,CASSQDVTGSSYEQYF,TGCGCCAGCAGCCAAGACGTGACGGGAAGCTCCTACGAGCAGTACTTC
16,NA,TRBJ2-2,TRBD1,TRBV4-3,CASSQEGTGFAGELFF,TGCGCCAGCAGCCAAGAAGGGACAGGGTTTGCCGGGGAGCTGTTTTTT
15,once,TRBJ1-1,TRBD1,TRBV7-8,CASSTETGGRGEAFF,TGTGCCAGCAGCACCGAGACAGGGGGCCGGGGTGAAGCTTTCTTT
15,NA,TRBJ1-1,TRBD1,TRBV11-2,CASSLGETGVTEAFF,TGTGCCAGCAGCTTAGGTGAGACAGGGGTAACTGAAGCTTTCTTT
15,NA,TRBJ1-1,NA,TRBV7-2,CASSSRGGGFSEAFF,TGTGCCAGCAGCTCCCGGGGGGGTGGTTTTAGTGAAGCTTTCTTT
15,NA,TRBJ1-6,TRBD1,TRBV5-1,CASSAGQGGNSPLHF,TGCGCCAGCAGCGCGGGACAGGGGGGGAATTCACCCCTCCACTTT
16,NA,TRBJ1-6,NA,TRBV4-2,CASSQYTRDSNSPLHF,TGTGCCAGCAGCCAATATACCCGGGACTCTAATTCACCCCTCCACTTT
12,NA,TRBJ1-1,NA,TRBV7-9,CASSTGSREAFF,TGTGCCAGCAGCACGGGGTCCCGTGAAGCTTTCTTT
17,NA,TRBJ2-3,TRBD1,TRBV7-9,CASSQGQGEILTDTQYF,TGTGCCAGCAGCCAGGGACAGGGGGAGATTCTCACAGATACGCAGTATTTT
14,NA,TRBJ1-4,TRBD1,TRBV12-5,CASGPGQGREKLFF,TGTGCTAGTGGTCCCGGACAGGGAAGAGAAAAACTGTTTTTT
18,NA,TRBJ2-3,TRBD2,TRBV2,CASSEGSWASGGADAQYF,TGTGCCAGCAGTGAGGGCTCTTGGGCTAGCGGGGGGGCCGATGCGCAGTATTTT
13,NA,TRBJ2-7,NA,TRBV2,CASTWQGSAEQYF,TGTGCCAGCACATGGCAGGGGTCCGCCGAGCAGTACTTC
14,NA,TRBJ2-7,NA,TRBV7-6,CASSLGGHVYEQYF,TGTGCCAGCAGCTTAGGCGGACACGTTTACGAGCAGTACTTC
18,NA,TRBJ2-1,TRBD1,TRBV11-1,CASSLVGTGSITYNEQFF,TGTGCCAGCAGCTTAGTCGGGACAGGGAGCATCACCTACAATGAGCAGTTCTTC
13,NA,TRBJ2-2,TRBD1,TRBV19,CATRGLGTGELFF,TGTGCAACCAGGGGGCTGGGCACCGGGGAGCTGTTTTTT
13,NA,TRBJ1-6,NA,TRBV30,CAWSAQYNSPLHF,TGTGCCTGGAGTGCGCAGTATAATTCACCCCTCCACTTT
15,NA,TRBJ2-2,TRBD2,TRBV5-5,CASSSQWGGDRELFF,TGTGCCAGCAGCTCCCAGTGGGGAGGGGACCGGGAGCTGTTTTTT
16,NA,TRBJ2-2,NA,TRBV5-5,CASSFAAGVFTGELFF,TGTGCCAGCAGCTTTGCCGCAGGGGTATTCACCGGGGAGCTGTTTTTT
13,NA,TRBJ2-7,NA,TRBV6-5,CASSYRSSYEQYF,TGTGCCAGCAGTTACAGGAGCTCCTACGAGCAGTACTTC
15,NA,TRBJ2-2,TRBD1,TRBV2,CASRGDRVGTGELFF,TGTGCCAGCAGGGGGGACAGGGTTGGCACCGGGGAGCTGTTTTTT
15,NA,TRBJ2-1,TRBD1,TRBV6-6,CASRTGTGMYNEQFF,TGTGCCAGCAGAACCGGGACAGGGATGTACAATGAGCAGTTCTTC
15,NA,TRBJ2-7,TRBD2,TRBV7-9,CASSLVGTSDGEQYF,TGTGCCAGCAGCTTAGTTGGGACTAGCGATGGCGAGCAGTACTTC
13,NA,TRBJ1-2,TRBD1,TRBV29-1,CSVWTGGNYGYTF,TGCAGCGTGTGGACAGGGGGGAACTATGGCTACACCTTC
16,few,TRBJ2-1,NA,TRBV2,CASSEVEGPRFGEQFF,TGTGCCAGCAGTGAGGTGGAGGGCCCGAGGTTTGGTGAGCAGTTCTTC
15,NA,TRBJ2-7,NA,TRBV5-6,CASSLEQGFAYEQYF,TGTGCCAGCAGCTTGGAGCAGGGTTTCGCCTACGAGCAGTACTTC
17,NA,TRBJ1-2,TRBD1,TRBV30,CAGIDERRAGGVNGYTF,TGTGCCGGGATTGACGAGCGGAGGGCAGGGGGAGTCAATGGCTACACCTTC